These 11 T cell receptor beta chains were all obtained from the same sample, sequenced in a study of T cell repertoires in cytomegalovirus infection. TCRdb reanalysed the reads using MiXCR and keeps one entry per CDR3 protein. The sample shows under 200,000 distinct CDR3 sequences, roughly a sixth of them seen only once. Source material: CD8+ T cells from PBMCs. These receptors were obtained from a human donor in good health (CMV status not recorded). Some clones in this sample may be carry-over from other donors' samples.

The CDR3 sequence is CASSLYSATDTQYF. Here the CDR3 DNA reads TGTGCCAGCAGTTTATATAGCGCCACAGATACGCAGTATTTT. V is TRBV12-3 or TRBV12-4 and J is TRBJ2-3, with TRBD2 as a possible D gene (5 bases). Trimming left V 2 bases short and J 2 bases short, with 8 bases between. The CDR3 has 14 residues.

V usage is TRBV11-2 and J usage is TRBJ2-7; no clear D gene. The V gene lost 1 base and the J gene lost 7 bases, with 14 bases spanning the gap. The CDR3 has 14 amino acids. The germline V gene encodes CDR1 SGHAT and CDR2 FQNNGV. The CDR3 loop is CASSLALTGREQYF. In DNA form, the CDR3 reads TGTGCCAGCAGCTTAGCCTTGACGGGTAGGGAGCAGTACTTC. Together with reference TRBV11-2 and TRBJ2-7, the CDR3 gives the full variable domain: EAGVAQSPRYKIIEKRQSVAFWCNPISGHATLYWYQQILGQGPKLLIQFQNNGVVDDSQLPKDRFSAERLKGVDSTLKIQPAKLEDSAVYLCASSLALTGREQYFGPGTRLTVT.

This chain links TRBV9 with TRBJ2-1, with D maybe TRBD2 (5 bases). Deletions cut 6 bases from V and 4 bases from J, with 11 bases between. The germline V gene encodes CDR1 SGDLS and CDR2 YYNGEE. The CDR3 length is 13 residues. The CDR3 loop is CASTGLNYNEQFF. CDR3 sequence (DNA): TGTGCCAGCACCGGACTTAATTACAATGAGCAGTTCTTC.

The table lists this clonotype with many counts. One junction end does not reproduce the germline sequence, and a read error may be involved. CDR3: CASSSGNDPGPF. In nucleotides, the CDR3 is TGTGCCAGCAGCTCCGGCAACGACCCAGGCCCCTTT. The chain is built from TRBV7-2 and TRBJ1-1; the D is unclear. The CDR3 is made up of 12 amino acids. Germline V gene sequence: CDR1 SGHTA, CDR2 FQGNSA. The full variable domain, rest sourced from reference TRBV7-2 and TRBJ1-1, is GAGVSQSPSNKVTEKGKDVELRCDPISGHTALYWYRQSLGQGLEFLIYFQGNSAPDKSGLPSDRFSAERTGGSVSTLTIQRTQQEDSAVYLCASSSGNDPGPFGQGTRLTVV.

This clonotype was observed a handful of times. The rearrangement uses TRBV28 and TRBJ1-1; 7 nucleotides agree with TRBD1. This CDR3 is built from 12 residues. V lost 5 bases and J lost 10; bases outside the gene matches: 7. Germline CDR1 reads MDHEN; CDR2 reads SYDVKM. Written as DNA, the CDR3 is TGTGCCAGCAGTCTGCCGACAGGGCCAGCTTTCTTT. As protein: CASSLPTGPAFF.

The chain employs TRBV7-2 and TRBJ2-7; 11 nucleotides line up with TRBD2. Germline V gene lookup returns CDR1 SGHTA and CDR2 FQGNSA. The CDR3 sequence is 15 residues long. V lost 1 base and J lost 6; bases outside the gene matches: 5. CDR3 in amino acids: CASSLVAGGDGEQYF. CDR3 coding DNA: TGTGCCAGCAGCTTAGTAGCGGGGGGGGACGGCGAGCAGTACTTC.

This clonotype was seen more than once but under ten times. The chain employs TRBV7-4 and TRBJ2-1, with D maybe TRBD2 (6 bases). Germline loops: CDR1 SGHVT, CDR2 SQSDAQ. Trimming took 4 bases from V and 8 from J, leaving 6 bases between them. This CDR3 has 11 amino acids. As DNA, the CDR3 is TGTGCCAGCAGCTGGGACTATGAGCAGTTCTTC. Protein: CASSWDYEQFF.

The CDR3 loop reads CASGLDRGLGGYTF. The DNA of the CDR3 is TGTGCCAGCGGCCTCGACAGGGGGCTGGGAGGCTACACCTTC. V is TRBV9 and J is TRBJ1-2; TRBD1 matches 10 bases. The CDR3 sequence is 14 residues long. V dropped 7 bases and J dropped 8; count of bases not matched to a gene: 11. Germline loops: CDR1 SGDLS, CDR2 YYNGEE.

V is TRBV29-1 and J is TRBJ1-2, with a weak D call TRBD1 (6 bases). CDR3 length equals 14 residues. Germline V gene lookup returns CDR1 SQVTM and CDR2 ANQGSEA. The V and J ends lost 2 bases and 4 bases respectively, with 14 bases between them. The CDR3 DNA is TGCAGCGTTGAATCCCTGACAGGTCTCTATGGCTACACCTTC. Protein: CSVESLTGLYGYTF.

This chain uses TRBV7-9 with TRBJ2-1; D remains unclear. With 1 base removed from V and 8 bases from J, the gap between germline ends came to 3 bases. The CDR3 spans 11 residues. CDR1 SEHNR and CDR2 FQNEAQ come from the germline V gene (reference sequence). CDR3 sequence (DNA): TGTGCCAGCAGCTTAGAATATGAGCAGTTCTTC. Amino acid sequence: CASSLEYEQFF.

This clonotype was seen a few times. The J gene is TRBJ2-4, the V gene TRBV28; D perhaps matches TRBD2 (5 bases). Looked up from germline, CDR1 is MDHEN and CDR2 is SYDVKM. CDR3 size: 15 residues. Trimming cost V 2 bases and J 0 bases, with 8 bases left between them. CDR3: CASSLEGLAKNIQYF. DNA for the CDR3: TGTGCCAGCAGTTTAGAGGGTCTAGCCAAAAACATTCAGTACTTC.